The T cell receptor beta chain described here comes from a study of blood T cell repertoires in COVID-19. Study context: In each case, the material was cDNA or gDNA derived from T cells, B-cell-depleted T cells, or PBMCs.

Sequencing used immunoSEQ multiplex PCR; TCRdb keeps in-frame clones, though not all of them. Of approximately 170,000 clones in the sample, 80% to 90% were seen once. Living in roughly 23 US areas, the participants were between 18 and 89 years of age. Donors in Cohort 3 who had recovered were those with two negative PCRs, healthcare professional clearance, or resolution of their symptoms. The germline V gene encodes CDR1 SNHLY and CDR2 FYNNEI. The CDR3 loop spans 10 amino acids. The V end was cut by 6 bases, the J end by 10 bases, with 7 bases between. This TCR came from a young woman who had recovered from COVID-19. This sequence joins TRBV2 and TRBJ2-1; perhaps TRBD1 as D (6 bases). Source material: PBMCs or T cells enriched from blood (not recorded which). CDR3 in DNA: TGTGCCAGCAGGGGGACAGAGCAGTTCTTC. Amino acids: CASRGTEQFF. Supplemented by reference TRBV2 and TRBJ2-1, the full variable domain reads EPEVTQTPSHQVTQMGQEVILRCVPISNHLYFYWYRQILGQKVEFLVSFYNNEISEKSEIFDDQFSVERPDGSNFTLKIRSTKLEDSAMYFCASRGTEQFFGPGTRLTVL.